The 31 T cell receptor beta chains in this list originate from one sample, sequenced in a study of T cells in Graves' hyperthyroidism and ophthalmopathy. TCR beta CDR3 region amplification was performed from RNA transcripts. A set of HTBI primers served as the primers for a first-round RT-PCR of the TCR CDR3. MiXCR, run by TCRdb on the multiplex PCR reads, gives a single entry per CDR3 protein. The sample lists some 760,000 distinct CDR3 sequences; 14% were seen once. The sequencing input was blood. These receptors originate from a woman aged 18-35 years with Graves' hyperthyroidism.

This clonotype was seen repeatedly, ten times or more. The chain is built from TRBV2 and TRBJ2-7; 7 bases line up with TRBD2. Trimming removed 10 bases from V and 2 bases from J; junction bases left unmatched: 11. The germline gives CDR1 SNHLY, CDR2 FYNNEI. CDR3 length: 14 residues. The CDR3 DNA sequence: TGTGCCACCAGGTGGCGAGCGGGGCCCTACGAGCAGTACTTC. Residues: CATRWRAGPYEQYF. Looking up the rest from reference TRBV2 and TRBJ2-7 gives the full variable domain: EPEVTQTPSHQVTQMGQEVILRCVPISNHLYFYWYRQILGQKVEFLVSFYNNEISEKSEIFDDQFSVERPDGSNFTLKIRSTKLEDSAMYFCATRWRAGPYEQYFGPGTRLTVT.

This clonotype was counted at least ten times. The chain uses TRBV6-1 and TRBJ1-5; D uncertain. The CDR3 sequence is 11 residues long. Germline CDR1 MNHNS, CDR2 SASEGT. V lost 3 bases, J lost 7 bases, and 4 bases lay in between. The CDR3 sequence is CASSESQPQHF. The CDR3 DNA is TGTGCCAGCAGTGAGAGCCAGCCCCAGCATTTT.

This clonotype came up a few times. The CDR3 region is CSVVGVTEAFF. The CDR3 DNA follows: TGCAGCGTTGTAGGAGTTACAGAAGCTTTCTTT. The chain has TRBV29-1 and TRBJ1-1; no clear D. V lost 4 bases and J 8 bases, leaving 11 bases between the germline ends. Germline assignment: CDR1 SQVTM and CDR2 ANQGSEA. CDR3 length: 11 amino acids.

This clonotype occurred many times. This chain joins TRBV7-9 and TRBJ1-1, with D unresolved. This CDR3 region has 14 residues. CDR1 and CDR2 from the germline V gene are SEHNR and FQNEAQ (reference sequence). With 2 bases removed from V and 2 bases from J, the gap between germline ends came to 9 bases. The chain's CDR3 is CASSLRQANTEAFF. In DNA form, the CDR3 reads TGTGCCAGCAGCTTAAGGCAGGCCAACACTGAAGCTTTCTTT.

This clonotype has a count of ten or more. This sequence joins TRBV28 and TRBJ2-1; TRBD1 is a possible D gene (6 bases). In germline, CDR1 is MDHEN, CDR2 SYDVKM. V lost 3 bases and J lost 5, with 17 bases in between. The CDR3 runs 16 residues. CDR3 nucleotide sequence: TGTGCCAGCAGTTTCCCGGACAGCCCTGCCGACAATGAGCAGTTCTTC. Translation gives CASSFPDSPADNEQFF. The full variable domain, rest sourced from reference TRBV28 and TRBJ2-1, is DVKVTQSSRYLVKRTGEKVFLECVQDMDHENMFWYRQDPGLGLRLIYFSYDVKMKEKGDIPEGYSVSREKKERFSLILESASTNQTSMYLCASSFPDSPADNEQFFGPGTRLTVL.

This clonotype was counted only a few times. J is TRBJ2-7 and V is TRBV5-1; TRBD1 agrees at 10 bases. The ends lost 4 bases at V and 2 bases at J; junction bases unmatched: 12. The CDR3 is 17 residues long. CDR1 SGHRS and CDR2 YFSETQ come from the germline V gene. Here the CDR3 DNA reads TGCGCCAGCAGCATCGGCCCCGGGACAGGGGCAGCCTACGAGCAGTACTTC. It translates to CASSIGPGTGAAYEQYF.

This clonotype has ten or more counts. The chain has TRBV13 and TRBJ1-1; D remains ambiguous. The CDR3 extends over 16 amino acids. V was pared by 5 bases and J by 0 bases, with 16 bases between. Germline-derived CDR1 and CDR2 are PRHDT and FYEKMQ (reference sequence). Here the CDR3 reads CASSTHPRQMNTEAFF. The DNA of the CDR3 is TGTGCCAGCAGCACCCACCCACGGCAGATGAACACTGAAGCTTTCTTT.

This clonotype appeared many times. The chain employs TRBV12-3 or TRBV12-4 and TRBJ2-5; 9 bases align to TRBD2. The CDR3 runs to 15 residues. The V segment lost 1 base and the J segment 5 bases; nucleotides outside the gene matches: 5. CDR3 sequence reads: CASSLGGRVGETQYF. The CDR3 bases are TGTGCCAGCAGTTTAGGCGGGAGGGTGGGTGAGACCCAGTACTTC.

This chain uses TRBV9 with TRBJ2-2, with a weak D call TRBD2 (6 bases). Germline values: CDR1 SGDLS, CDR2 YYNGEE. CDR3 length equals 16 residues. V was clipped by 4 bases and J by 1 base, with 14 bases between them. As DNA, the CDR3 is TGTGCCAGCAGCCCTAAGGGGACTGGGAACACCGGGGAGCTGTTTTTT. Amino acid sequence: CASSPKGTGNTGELFF.

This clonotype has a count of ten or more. CDR3 sequence (DNA): TGTGCCAGCACCCAGACAGGCTCCATCTACGAGCAGTACTTC. Translated: CASTQTGSIYEQYF. The chain carries TRBV6-2 or TRBV6-3 and TRBJ2-7; D is possibly TRBD1 (6 bases). The CDR3 sequence is 14 residues long. V lost 7 bases and J 3 bases, leaving 16 bases between the germline ends. The germline V gene encodes CDR1 MNHEY and CDR2 SVGEGT.

In DNA form, the CDR3 reads TGTGCCAGCAGTCACAAGACAGGGGTTTCCGAGCAGTACTTC. Its protein product is CASSHKTGVSEQYF. The rearrangement uses TRBV6-1 and TRBJ2-7; 8 positions match TRBD1. The CDR3 sequence is 14 residues long. CDR1 and CDR2 (germline): MNHNS, SASEGT. Unmatched junction bases numbered 9, after V lost 5 bases and J lost 6 bases.

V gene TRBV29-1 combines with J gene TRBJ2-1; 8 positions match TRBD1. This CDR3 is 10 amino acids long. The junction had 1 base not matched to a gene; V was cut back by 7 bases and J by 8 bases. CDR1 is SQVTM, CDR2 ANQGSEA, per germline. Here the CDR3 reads CSAGGDEQFF. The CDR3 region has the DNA TGCAGCGCAGGGGGCGATGAGCAGTTCTTC.

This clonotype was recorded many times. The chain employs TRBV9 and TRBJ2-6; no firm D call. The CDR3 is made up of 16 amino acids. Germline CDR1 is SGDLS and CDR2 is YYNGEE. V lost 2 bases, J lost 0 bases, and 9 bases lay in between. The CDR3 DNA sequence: TGTGCCAGCAGCGTCGGCAGCTCCTCTGGGGCCAACGTCCTGACTTTC. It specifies CASSVGSSSGANVLTF.

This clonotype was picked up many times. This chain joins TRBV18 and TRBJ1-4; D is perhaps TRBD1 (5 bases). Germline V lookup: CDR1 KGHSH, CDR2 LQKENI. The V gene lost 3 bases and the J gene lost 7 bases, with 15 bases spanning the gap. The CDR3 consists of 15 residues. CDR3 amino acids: CASSPDMSGVEKLFF. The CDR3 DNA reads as TGTGCCAGCTCACCTGATATGTCGGGGGTTGAAAAACTGTTTTTT.

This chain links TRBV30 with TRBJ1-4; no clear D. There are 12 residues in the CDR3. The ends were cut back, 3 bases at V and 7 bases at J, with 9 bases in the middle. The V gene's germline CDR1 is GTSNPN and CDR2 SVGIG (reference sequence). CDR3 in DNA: TGTGCCTGGAGGGCCCCCGGTGAAAAACTGTTTTTT. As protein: CAWRAPGEKLFF.

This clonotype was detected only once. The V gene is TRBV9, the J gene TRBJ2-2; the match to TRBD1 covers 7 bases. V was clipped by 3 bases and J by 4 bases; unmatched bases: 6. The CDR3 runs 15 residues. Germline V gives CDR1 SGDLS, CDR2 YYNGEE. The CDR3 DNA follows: TGTGCCAGCAGCGCGACAGGGTCGACCACCGGGGAGCTGTTTTTT. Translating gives CASSATGSTTGELFF.

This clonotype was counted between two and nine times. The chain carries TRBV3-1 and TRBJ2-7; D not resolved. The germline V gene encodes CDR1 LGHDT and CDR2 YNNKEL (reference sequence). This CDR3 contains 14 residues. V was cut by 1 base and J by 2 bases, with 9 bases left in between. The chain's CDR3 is CASSQVLAPYEQYF. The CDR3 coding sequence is TGTGCCAGCAGCCAAGTACTCGCTCCCTACGAGCAGTACTTC.

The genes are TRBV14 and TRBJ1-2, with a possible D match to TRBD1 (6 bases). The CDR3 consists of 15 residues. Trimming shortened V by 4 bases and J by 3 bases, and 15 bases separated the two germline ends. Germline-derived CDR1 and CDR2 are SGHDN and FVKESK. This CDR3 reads CASSRNRVRDYGYTF. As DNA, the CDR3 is TGTGCCAGCAGCCGAAACAGGGTGAGGGACTATGGCTACACCTTC.

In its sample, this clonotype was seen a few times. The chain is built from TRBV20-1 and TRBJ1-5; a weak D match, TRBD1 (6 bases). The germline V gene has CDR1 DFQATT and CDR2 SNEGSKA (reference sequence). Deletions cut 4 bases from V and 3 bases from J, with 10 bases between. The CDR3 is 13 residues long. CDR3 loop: CSAKGGVNQPQHF. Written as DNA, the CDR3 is TGCAGTGCTAAGGGGGGGGTCAATCAGCCCCAGCATTTT.

The CDR3 loop is CASSYPITGAPRNQPQHF. CDR3 in DNA: TGTGCCAGCAGTTACCCCATAACAGGAGCACCACGCAATCAGCCCCAGCATTTT. This chain joins TRBV6-2 or TRBV6-3 and TRBJ1-5, with D possibly TRBD1 on 5 matching bases. CDR1 and CDR2 (germline): MNHEY, SVGEGT. The CDR3 spans 18 residues. Trimming removed 2 bases at V and 2 bases at J, with 19 bases between.

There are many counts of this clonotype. The CDR3 loop is CAREGLAGVGEQYF. For the CDR3, the DNA is TGTGCCAGAGAAGGATTAGCGGGAGTGGGCGAGCAGTACTTC. This chain links TRBV2 with TRBJ2-7; 9 nucleotides agree with TRBD2. Per germline, CDR1 SNHLY and CDR2 FYNNEI. This CDR3 has 14 amino acids. V lost 9 bases, J lost 6 bases, and 12 bases stayed unmatched.

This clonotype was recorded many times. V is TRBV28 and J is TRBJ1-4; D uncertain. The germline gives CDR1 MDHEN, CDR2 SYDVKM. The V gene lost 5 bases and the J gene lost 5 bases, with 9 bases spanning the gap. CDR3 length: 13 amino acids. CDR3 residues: CASSETPNEKLFF. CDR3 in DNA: TGTGCCAGCAGTGAGACTCCGAATGAAAAACTGTTTTTT.

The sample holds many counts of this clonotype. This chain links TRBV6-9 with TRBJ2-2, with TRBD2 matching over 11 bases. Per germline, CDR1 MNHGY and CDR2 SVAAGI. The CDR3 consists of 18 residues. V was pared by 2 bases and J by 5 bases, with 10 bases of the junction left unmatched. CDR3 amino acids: CASSYASSGRLRTGELFF. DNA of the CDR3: TGTGCCAGCAGTTATGCGTCTAGCGGGAGGTTAAGGACCGGGGAGCTGTTTTTT.

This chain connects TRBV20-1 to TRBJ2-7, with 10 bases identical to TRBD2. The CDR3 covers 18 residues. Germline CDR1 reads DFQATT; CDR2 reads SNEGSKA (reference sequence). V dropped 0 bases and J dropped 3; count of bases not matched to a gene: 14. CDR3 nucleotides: TGCAGTGCTAGAGATCAGGGACTAGCGCCCCAAGGAAACTACGAGCAGTACTTC. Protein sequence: CSARDQGLAPQGNYEQYF.

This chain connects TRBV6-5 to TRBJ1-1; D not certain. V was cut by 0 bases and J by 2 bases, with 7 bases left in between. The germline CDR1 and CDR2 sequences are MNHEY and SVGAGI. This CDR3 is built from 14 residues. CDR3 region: CASSYSAINTEAFF. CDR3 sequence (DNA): TGTGCCAGCAGTTACTCGGCCATTAACACTGAAGCTTTCTTT.

The CDR3 coding sequence is TGTGCCTGGAGGTGGAGAAACAGGGGGGACTATGGCTACACCTTC. It codes for CAWRWRNRGDYGYTF. The chain recombines TRBV30 with TRBJ1-2; 8 bases are shared with TRBD1. The germline gives CDR1 GTSNPN, CDR2 SVGIG (reference sequence). The V and J ends lost 3 bases and 3 bases, in that order; junction bases with no gene match: 9. The CDR3 totals 15 residues.

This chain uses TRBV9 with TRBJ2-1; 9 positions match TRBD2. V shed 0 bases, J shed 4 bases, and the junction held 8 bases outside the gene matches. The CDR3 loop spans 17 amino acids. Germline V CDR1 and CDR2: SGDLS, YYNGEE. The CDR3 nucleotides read TGTGCCAGCAGCGTAGAGGGTAGCGGGAGAACATACAATGAGCAGTTCTTC. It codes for CASSVEGSGRTYNEQFF.

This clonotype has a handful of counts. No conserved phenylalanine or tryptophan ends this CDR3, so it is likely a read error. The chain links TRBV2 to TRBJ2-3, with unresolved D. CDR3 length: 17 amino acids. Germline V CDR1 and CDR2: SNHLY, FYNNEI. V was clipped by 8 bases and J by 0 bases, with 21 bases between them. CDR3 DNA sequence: TGTGCCAGCGAGGAAAAGAGCTGGAGTCCTAGCACAGATACGCAGTATATT. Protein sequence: CASEEKSWSPSTDTQYI.

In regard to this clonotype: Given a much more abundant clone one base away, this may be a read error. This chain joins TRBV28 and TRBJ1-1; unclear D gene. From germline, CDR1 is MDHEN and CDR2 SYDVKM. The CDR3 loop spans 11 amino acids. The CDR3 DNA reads TGTGTCAGCAGTTTAAAAGAACAAGCTTTCTTT. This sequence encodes CVSSLKEQAFF. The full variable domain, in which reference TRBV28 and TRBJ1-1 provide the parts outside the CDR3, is DVKVTQSSRYLVKRTGEKVFLECVQDMDHENMFWYRQDPGLGLRLIYFSYDVKMKEKGDIPEGYSVSREKKERFSLILESASTNQTSMYLCVSSLKEQAFFGQGTRLTVV.

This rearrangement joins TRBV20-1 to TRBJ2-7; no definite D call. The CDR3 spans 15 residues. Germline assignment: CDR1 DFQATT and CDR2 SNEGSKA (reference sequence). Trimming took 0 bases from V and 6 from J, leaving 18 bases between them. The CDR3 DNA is TGCAGTGCTAGAGATCCCATACTGAAGCCTGGCGAGCAGTACTTC. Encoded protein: CSARDPILKPGEQYF.

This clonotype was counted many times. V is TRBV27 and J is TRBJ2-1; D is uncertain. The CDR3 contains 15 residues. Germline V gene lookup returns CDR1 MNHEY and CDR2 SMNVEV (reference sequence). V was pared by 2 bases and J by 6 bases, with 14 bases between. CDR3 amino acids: CASSLRDFAPNEQFF. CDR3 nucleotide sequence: TGTGCCAGCAGTTTACGAGACTTTGCTCCCAATGAGCAGTTCTTC.